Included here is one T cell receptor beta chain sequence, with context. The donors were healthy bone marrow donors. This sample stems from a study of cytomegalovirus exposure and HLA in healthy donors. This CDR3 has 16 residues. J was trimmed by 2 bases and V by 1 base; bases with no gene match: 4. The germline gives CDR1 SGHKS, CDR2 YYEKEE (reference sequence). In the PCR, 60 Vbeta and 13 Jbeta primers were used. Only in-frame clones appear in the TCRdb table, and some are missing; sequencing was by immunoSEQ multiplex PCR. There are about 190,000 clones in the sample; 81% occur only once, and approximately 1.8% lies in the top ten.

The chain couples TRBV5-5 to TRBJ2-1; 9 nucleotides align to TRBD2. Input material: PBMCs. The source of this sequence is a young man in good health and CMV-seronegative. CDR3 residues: CASSLRRGGAYNEQFF. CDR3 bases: TGTGCCAGCAGCTTGCGTCGCGGGGGGGCCTACAATGAGCAGTTCTTC. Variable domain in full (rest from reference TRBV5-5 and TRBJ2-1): DAGVTQSPTHLIKTRGQQVTLRCSPISGHKSVSWYQQVLGQGPQFIFQYYEKEERGRGNFPDRFSARQFPNYSSELNVNALLLGDSALYLCASSLRRGGAYNEQFFGPGTRLTVL.